These 24 T cell receptor beta chains were all obtained from the same sample, sequenced in a study of shared clonotypes between healthy human individuals. Terminally differentiated effector memory CD45RA+ cells were excluded by CCR7 positive selection of CD45RO-negative cells. Using immunoSEQ multiplex PCR, the repertoire was profiled, and TCRdb retains in-frame clones only, with some absent. This table holds about 2.1 million clones, approximately 92% found once. Specimen: naive CD8+ T cells from PBMCs. The origin of the receptors is a man between 18 and 35 years old in good health. Some clones in this sample may be carry-over from other donors' samples.

This clone was seen a single time. The V gene is TRBV21-1, the J gene TRBJ2-7; TRBD2 is taken as the D call from the table, unchecked against the DNA. TRBV21-1 is annotated as a pseudogene. There are 16 residues in the CDR3. The DNA of the CDR3 is TGTGCCAGCAGCAACCCTTGGGACGGGAGTCATGGCGAGCAGTACTTC. It specifies CASSNPWDGSHGEQYF.

This clone showed up just once. This CDR3 is also generated by other DNA sequences in the sample. The rearrangement joins TRBV27 to TRBJ1-1; a possible D gene is TRBD1 (6 bases). The CDR3 extends over 14 amino acids. Trimming stripped 3 bases from V and 5 bases from J, with 13 bases between. Germline V gives CDR1 MNHEY, CDR2 SMNVEV (reference sequence). The CDR3 DNA reads as TGTGCCAGCAGTTTTGGGGGGCTAAGGACTGAAGCTTTCTTT. This translates into CASSFGGLRTEAFF.

V usage is TRBV5-1 and J usage is TRBJ2-1; 8 nucleotides line up with TRBD2. The V segment lost 4 bases and the J segment 10 bases; nucleotides outside the gene matches: 19. The length of the CDR3 is 17 residues. Germline V gene data show CDR1 as SGHRS and CDR2 as YFSETQ. The DNA for the CDR3 is TGCGCCAGCAGCGGATTAGAAAGCGGGAGAGTTCCGGGGGAGCAGTTCTTC. Translation gives CASSGLESGRVPGEQFF.

V gene TRBV10-1 combines with J gene TRBJ2-7, with 7 bases identical to TRBD1. There are 11 residues in the CDR3. J lost 2 bases, V lost 9 bases, and 1 base had no gene match. In germline, CDR1 is WNHNN, CDR2 SYGVQD (reference sequence). In DNA, the CDR3 is TGCGCCAGTGGGACAGCCTACGAGCAGTACTTC. Its protein product is CASGTAYEQYF.

The gene calls are TRBV9 and TRBJ2-2, with 10 bases aligning to TRBD2. Germline V gene data show CDR1 as SGDLS and CDR2 as YYNGEE. Germline trimming cut 3 bases from V and 0 bases from J; bases unmatched to any gene: 8. CDR3 length: 18 residues. CDR3 in amino acids: CASSASGGAGANTGELFF. The CDR3 nucleotides read TGTGCCAGCAGCGCGAGCGGGGGGGCAGGGGCGAACACCGGGGAGCTGTTTTTT.

J is TRBJ2-7 and V is TRBV4-1; D is ambiguous. Germline CDR1 reads MGHRA; CDR2 reads YSYEKL. V lost 0 bases and J lost 5, with 8 bases in between. CDR3 length: 13 residues. The CDR3 nucleotides read TGCGCCAGCAGCCAAGATCTGAGCGACGAGCAGTACTTC. This translates into CASSQDLSDEQYF.

The V gene is TRBV27, the J gene TRBJ2-4; TRBD2 might be the D (6 bases). V shed 4 bases and J shed 4 bases, with 20 bases lying between them. The germline gives CDR1 MNHEY, CDR2 SMNVEV (reference sequence). CDR3 size: 17 residues. The CDR3 region has the DNA TGTGCCAGCAGTTCCTTAGCGGAGTTGAAATCTAAAAACATTCAGTACTTC. Translation gives CASSSLAELKSKNIQYF.

V is TRBV29-1 and J is TRBJ2-3; TRBD2 aligns across 7 bases. V was pared by 2 bases and J by 2 bases, with 13 bases of the junction left unmatched. CDR1 is SQVTM and CDR2 is ANQGSEA in the germline V gene. CDR3 length: 17 amino acids. The CDR3 spells CSVESLGLADLTDTQYF. Written as DNA, the CDR3 is TGCAGCGTTGAAAGTCTTGGTCTAGCGGACCTCACAGATACGCAGTATTTT.

About this clone: The sample has other DNA sequences that encode this CDR3 too. The chain joins TRBV5-1 to TRBJ2-1; TRBD1 is a possible D gene (6 bases). CDR1 is SGHRS and CDR2 is YFSETQ in the germline V gene. V gave up 3 bases and J gave up 7 bases, with 8 bases separating them. This CDR3 is 12 amino acids long. The CDR3 DNA follows: TGCGCCAGCAGCTCCAGGGGTAATGAGCAGTTCTTC. It codes for CASSSRGNEQFF.

V usage is TRBV4-3 and J usage is TRBJ2-7; the match to TRBD2 covers 7 bases. The V and J ends lost 0 bases and 3 bases, in that order; junction bases with no gene match: 20. The germline gives CDR1 LGHNA, CDR2 YSLEER. The length of the CDR3 is 20 residues. CDR3 coding DNA: TGCGCCAGCAGCCAAGATCGTACAACGGGAGGATGGCCAGTTCGCTACGAGCAGTACTTC. Its protein is CASSQDRTTGGWPVRYEQYF.

As regards this clone: Within the sample, other DNA sequences also encode this same CDR3. This chain connects TRBV12-5 to TRBJ2-1, with D unclear. Germline-derived CDR1 and CDR2 are LGHNT and FRNRAP. This CDR3 comprises 12 residues. Trimming removed 2 bases from V and 4 bases from J, with 3 bases in between. The CDR3 DNA reads TGTGCTAGTGGTTTGCTTTACAATGAGCAGTTCTTC. Amino acid sequence: CASGLLYNEQFF.

The chain recombines TRBV28 with TRBJ2-5, with 10 bases fitting TRBD2. CDR1 MDHEN and CDR2 SYDVKM come from the germline V gene. The CDR3 sequence is 16 residues long. V was clipped by 4 bases and J by 2 bases; unmatched bases: 7. This CDR3 reads CASSSIQAGGQETQYF. In DNA form, the CDR3 reads TGTGCCAGCAGTTCCATTCAAGCGGGGGGGCAAGAGACCCAGTACTTC. Full variable domain (outside the CDR3, taken from reference TRBV28 and TRBJ2-5): DVKVTQSSRYLVKRTGEKVFLECVQDMDHENMFWYRQDPGLGLRLIYFSYDVKMKEKGDIPEGYSVSREKKERFSLILESASTNQTSMYLCASSSIQAGGQETQYFGPGTRLLVL.

This chain connects TRBV29-1 to TRBJ1-1, with D possibly being TRBD1 (6 bases). V was trimmed by 7 bases and J by 4 bases, leaving 13 bases between them. The CDR3 consists of 12 residues. CDR1 and CDR2 from the germline V gene are SQVTM and ANQGSEA. The CDR3 DNA reads as TGCAGCGCGGTGGTGGGGGCCACTGAAGCTTTCTTT. Translating gives CSAVVGATEAFF.

Points on this clone: Given a much more abundant clone one base away, this may be a read error. This chain connects TRBV9 to TRBJ2-7, with D perhaps matching TRBD1 (6 bases). Germline CDR1 reads SGDLS; CDR2 reads YYNGEE. This CDR3 spans 13 amino acids. Trimming shortened V by 5 bases and J by 3 bases, and 12 bases separated the two germline ends. The CDR3 bases are TGTGCCAGCAGTTTAGGACAGAACTACGAGCAGTACTTC. Its translation is CASSLGQNYEQYF.

This chain connects TRBV10-2 to TRBJ1-3; D is undetermined. CDR1 is WSHSY and CDR2 is SAAADI in the germline V gene. This CDR3 is built from 14 residues. V lost 3 bases to trimming and J lost 0 bases, with 6 bases between them. CDR3 amino acids: CASSETASGNTIYF. CDR3 DNA: TGCGCCAGCAGTGAAACAGCCTCTGGAAACACCATATATTTT.

About this clone: The same CDR3 is also encoded by other DNA sequences in this sample. CDR3 coding DNA: TGTGCCAGCAGCCCGCCCGGGGAGCTGTTTTTT. This sequence encodes CASSPPGELFF. The chain employs TRBV7-8 and TRBJ2-2; D unclear. Trimming removed 5 bases from V and 6 bases from J, with 4 bases in between. Germline assignment: CDR1 SGHVS and CDR2 FQNEAQ. CDR3 size: 11 residues.

V and J are TRBV2 and TRBJ1-3; 8 bases line up with TRBD1. The germline CDR1 and CDR2 sequences are SNHLY and FYNNEI. CDR3 size: 14 residues. The J segment lost 2 bases and the V segment lost 5 bases, leaving 2 bases of the junction unmatched. The CDR3 sequence: CASSQDRAGNTIYF. The CDR3 DNA sequence: TGTGCCAGCAGTCAGGACAGGGCTGGAAACACCATATATTTT. Together with reference TRBV2 and TRBJ1-3, the CDR3 gives the full variable domain: EPEVTQTPSHQVTQMGQEVILRCVPISNHLYFYWYRQILGQKVEFLVSFYNNEISEKSEIFDDQFSVERPDGSNFTLKIRSTKLEDSAMYFCASSQDRAGNTIYFGEGSWLTVV.

The rearrangement uses TRBV15 and TRBJ1-1, with D unclear. The germline V gene has CDR1 LNHNV and CDR2 YYDKDF (reference sequence). The CDR3 sequence is 16 residues long. V was clipped by 0 bases and J by 1 base, with 12 bases between them. Here the CDR3 reads CATSRDWAEGNTEAFF. CDR3 nucleotide sequence: TGTGCCACCAGCAGAGATTGGGCAGAGGGGAACACTGAAGCTTTCTTT.

The J gene is TRBJ1-2, the V gene TRBV9, with 7 nucleotides matching TRBD1. Germline V CDR1 and CDR2: SGDLS, YYNGEE. CDR3 size: 16 residues. V lost 0 bases, J lost 5 bases, and 10 bases stayed unmatched. This CDR3 is CASSVDHLTGDYGYTF. CDR3 coding DNA: TGTGCCAGCAGCGTAGATCACCTTACAGGGGATTATGGCTACACCTTC.

The gene calls are TRBV7-2 and TRBJ2-1; either TRBD1 or TRBD2 may fit D (5 bases each). Germline assignment: CDR1 SGHTA and CDR2 FQGNSA. The CDR3 runs 15 residues. V lost 5 bases and J 7 bases, leaving 18 bases between the germline ends. The CDR3, as DNA: TGTGCCAGCAGCCACGGGACCGGCTTTAGGAATGAGCAGTTCTTC. Protein sequence: CASSHGTGFRNEQFF.

DNA for the CDR3: TGTGCCAGCAGTCACCTAGGGGTCGAGACCCAGTACTTC. Encoded protein: CASSHLGVETQYF. The J gene is TRBJ2-5, the V gene TRBV5-6; TRBD1 might be the D (5 bases). Trimming stripped 5 bases from V and 5 bases from J, with 13 bases between. The V gene's germline CDR1 is SGHDT and CDR2 YYEEEE. This CDR3 is 13 amino acids long.

This clone has just one count. The CDR3 reads CASSQGQKETIFSGANVLTF. The CDR3, as DNA: TGCGCCAGCAGCCAAGGACAGAAAGAAACAATATTCTCTGGGGCCAACGTCCTGACTTTC. This chain links TRBV4-1 with TRBJ2-6; D is possibly TRBD1 (5 bases). Germline V gives CDR1 MGHRA, CDR2 YSYEKL. The V and J ends lost 1 base and 0 bases respectively, with 19 bases between them. This CDR3 spans 20 amino acids.

CDR3 in DNA: TGTGCCATCAGTGAGTCGAAGACACGTGGAAACACCATATATTTT. Its translation: CAISESKTRGNTIYF. This chain links TRBV10-3 with TRBJ1-3; D gene ambiguous. Germline V gene data show CDR1 as ENHRY and CDR2 as SYGVKD. V lost 0 bases and J 3 bases, leaving 9 bases between the germline ends. This CDR3 contains 15 residues.

This clone was counted a single time. This chain uses TRBV27 with TRBJ2-7, with TRBD1 matching over 8 bases. Trimming removed 4 bases from V and 2 bases from J; junction bases left unmatched: 10. This CDR3 is built from 16 residues. Germline CDR1 MNHEY, CDR2 SMNVEV (reference sequence). As DNA, the CDR3 is TGTGCCAGCAGTTATTCAGGGGGCGAGAACACCTACGAGCAGTACTTC. It yields the protein CASSYSGGENTYEQYF.